This T cell receptor (beta chain) was documented in a study of liver allograft versus peripheral blood T cells. As for the study in general: Comparing T cell receptor repertoires in transplanted livers with those in recipients' peripheral blood was part of the design. The study, taken as a whole, reports: T cell receptor repertoires inside liver allografts reportedly differed from those in peripheral blood.

Germline V CDR1 and CDR2: GTSNPN, SVGIG (reference sequence). V was trimmed by 3 bases and J by 10 bases, leaving 19 bases between them. The CDR3 is made up of 15 amino acids. This clonotype was recorded at least ten times. Antigen unknown. TCRdb used MiXCR to reprocess the reads, holding one entry per CDR3 protein. This sample has some 9,000 distinct CDR3 sequences, with over 20% found just once. The source is a human patient who had a liver transplant. Certain T cells may be donor cells from the graft. This chain uses TRBV30 with TRBJ1-6, with D possibly being TRBD1 (5 bases). The CDR3 coding sequence is TGTGCCTGGAGCCCGACCCGGGTAAGGGGATCACCCCTCCACTTT. It specifies CAWSPTRVRGSPLHF.